The sequence of this T cell receptor (beta chain) was determined in a study of T cell responses to AZD1222 COVID-19 vaccine. V was cut by 6 bases and J by 4 bases, with 8 bases left in between. The CDR3 length is 12 residues. The table lists this clone with a few counts. Assay used: immunoSEQ multiplex PCR; TCRdb lists only in-frame clones, some missing. The sample includes 75,000 to 100,000 clones, approximately 86% of them seen just once. V gene TRBV12-3 or TRBV12-4 combines with J gene TRBJ2-3; D uncertain. The sequencing here drew on peripheral blood, taken on day 0 of AZD1222 vaccination. The sequence derives from an adult in good health. The CDR3, as DNA: TGTGCCAGCAGCTCCAACTCAGATACGCAGTATTTT. This translates into CASSSNSDTQYF.